The clone carrying this T cell receptor (beta chain) showed up many times. The sample comes from a study of read filtering for tumor transcriptome and immune sequencing. From roughly 0.4 ug of RNA, a library with molecular barcoded alpha/delta and beta/gamma adaptors was made. TCRdb re-called the reads through MiXCR, storing one row per CDR3 protein. The profile shows over 40,000 distinct CDR3 sequences, 12% of them singletons. V was pared by 0 bases and J by 3 bases, with 5 bases of the junction left unmatched. Germline CDR1 reads DFQATT; CDR2 reads SNEGSKA (reference sequence). The CDR3 is 15 amino acids.

Sequencing input: a population of CD138-negative cells sorted from bone marrow. This TCR was recovered from a donor at least 40 years old with multiple myeloma. The V call is TRBV20-1, the J call TRBJ1-2, with 9 bases matching TRBD1. The CDR3 here is CSARDFRDRDYGYTF. In nucleotides, the CDR3 is TGCAGTGCTAGAGACTTCCGGGACAGGGACTATGGCTACACCTTC.